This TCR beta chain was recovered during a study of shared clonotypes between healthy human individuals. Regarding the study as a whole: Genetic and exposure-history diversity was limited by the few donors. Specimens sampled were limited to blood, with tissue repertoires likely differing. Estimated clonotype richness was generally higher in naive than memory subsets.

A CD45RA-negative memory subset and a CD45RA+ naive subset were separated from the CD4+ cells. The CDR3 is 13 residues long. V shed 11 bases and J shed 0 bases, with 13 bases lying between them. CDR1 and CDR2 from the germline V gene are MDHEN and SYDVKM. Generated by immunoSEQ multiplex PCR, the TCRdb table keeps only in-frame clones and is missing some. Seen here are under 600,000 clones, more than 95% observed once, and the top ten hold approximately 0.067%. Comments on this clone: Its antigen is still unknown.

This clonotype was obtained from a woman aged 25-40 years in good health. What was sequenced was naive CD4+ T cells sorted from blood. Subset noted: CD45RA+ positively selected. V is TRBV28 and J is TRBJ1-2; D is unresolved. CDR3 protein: CAATTGANYGYTF. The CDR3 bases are TGTGCCGCTACAACCGGGGCTAACTATGGCTACACCTTC.